Sequencing of this T cell receptor beta chain was carried out in a study of T cell clonality in common variable immunodeficiency. At least ten counts were recorded for this clone. Read coverage stops 3 residues before the CDR3 terminus; the germline J gene supplies the remainder. CDR1 is KGHSH, CDR2 LQKENI, per germline. The CDR3 spans 12 residues. V was pared by 2 bases and J by 5 bases, with 6 bases between. The method was immunoSEQ multiplex PCR; TCRdb's version includes in-frame clones alone and lacks a portion of them. The sample holds 75,000 to 85,000 clones, and no clone turns up only once. The sequence was collected from a person aged 18-70 years in good health. The J gene is TRBJ1-1, the V gene TRBV18, with TRBD1 as a possible D gene (6 bases). What was sequenced was peripheral blood mononuclear cells. Incomplete CDR3 DNA: TGTGCCAGCTCACCAGGACAGACTGAA. Amino acids: CASSPGQTE. The entire CDR3 protein reads CASSPGQTEAFF.